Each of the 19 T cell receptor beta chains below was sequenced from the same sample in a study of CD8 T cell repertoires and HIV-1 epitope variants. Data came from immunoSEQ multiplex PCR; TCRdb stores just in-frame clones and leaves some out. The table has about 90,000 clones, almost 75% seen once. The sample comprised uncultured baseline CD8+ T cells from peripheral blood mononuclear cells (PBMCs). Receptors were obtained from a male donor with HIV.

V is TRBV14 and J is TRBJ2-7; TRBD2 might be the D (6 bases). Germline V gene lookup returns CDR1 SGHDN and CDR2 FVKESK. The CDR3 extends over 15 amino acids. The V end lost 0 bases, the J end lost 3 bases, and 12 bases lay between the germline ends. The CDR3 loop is CASSQDSGSRYEQYF. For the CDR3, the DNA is TGTGCCAGCAGCCAAGATAGCGGCAGCCGCTACGAGCAGTACTTC.

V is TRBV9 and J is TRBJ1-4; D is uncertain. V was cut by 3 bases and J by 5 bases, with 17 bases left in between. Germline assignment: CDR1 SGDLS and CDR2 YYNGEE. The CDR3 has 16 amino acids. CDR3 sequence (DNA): TGTGCCAGCAGCGCAACAACCGGGATAGAAAATGAAAAACTGTTTTTT. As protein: CASSATTGIENEKLFF.

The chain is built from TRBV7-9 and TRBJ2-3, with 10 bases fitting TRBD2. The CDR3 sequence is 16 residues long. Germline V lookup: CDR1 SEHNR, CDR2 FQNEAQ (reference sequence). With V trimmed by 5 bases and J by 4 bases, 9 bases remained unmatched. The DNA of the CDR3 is TGTGCCAGCAGCGGGCAACTAGCGGGAAGCCCAGATACGCAGTATTTT. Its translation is CASSGQLAGSPDTQYF.

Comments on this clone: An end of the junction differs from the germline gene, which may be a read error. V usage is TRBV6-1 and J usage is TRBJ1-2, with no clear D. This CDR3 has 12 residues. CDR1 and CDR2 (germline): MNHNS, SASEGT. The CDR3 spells CASRGHSDNTAF. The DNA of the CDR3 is TGTGCCAGCAGAGGGCACAGCGATAATACCGCCTTC.

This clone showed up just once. This chain's CDR3 is CATSRGQGITEAFF. CDR3 DNA: TGTGCCACCAGCAGAGGACAGGGGATCACTGAAGCTTTCTTT. The rearrangement joins TRBV15 to TRBJ1-1; TRBD1 aligns across 8 bases. Germline V gene lookup returns CDR1 LNHNV and CDR2 YYDKDF (reference sequence). The CDR3 is made up of 14 amino acids. The ends lost 1 base at V and 4 bases at J; junction bases unmatched: 2.

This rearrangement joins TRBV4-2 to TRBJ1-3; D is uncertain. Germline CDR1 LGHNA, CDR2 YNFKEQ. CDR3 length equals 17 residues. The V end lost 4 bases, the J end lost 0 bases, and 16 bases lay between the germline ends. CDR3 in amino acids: CASSLYGSVNSGNTIYF. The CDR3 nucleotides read TGTGCCAGCAGCCTCTACGGTAGCGTAAACTCTGGAAACACCATATATTTT.

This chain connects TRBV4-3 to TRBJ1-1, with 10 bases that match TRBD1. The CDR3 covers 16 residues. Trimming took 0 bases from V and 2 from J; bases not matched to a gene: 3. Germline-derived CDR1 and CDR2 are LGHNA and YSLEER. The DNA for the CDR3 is TGCGCCAGCAGCCAAGATGGGACAGGGGCAAACACTGAAGCTTTCTTT. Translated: CASSQDGTGANTEAFF.

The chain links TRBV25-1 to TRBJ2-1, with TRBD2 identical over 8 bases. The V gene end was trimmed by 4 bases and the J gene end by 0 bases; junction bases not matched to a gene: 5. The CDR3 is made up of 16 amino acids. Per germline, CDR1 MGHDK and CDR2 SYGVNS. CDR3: CASSGFSGNSYNEQFF. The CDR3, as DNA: TGTGCCAGCAGTGGATTTAGCGGGAACTCCTACAATGAGCAGTTCTTC.

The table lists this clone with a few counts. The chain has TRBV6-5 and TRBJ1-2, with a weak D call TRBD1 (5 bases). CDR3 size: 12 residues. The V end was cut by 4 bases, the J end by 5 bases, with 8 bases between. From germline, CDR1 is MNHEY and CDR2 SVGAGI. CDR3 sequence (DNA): TGTGCCAGCAGTTTGAGGGGTTATGGCTACACCTTC. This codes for CASSLRGYGYTF.

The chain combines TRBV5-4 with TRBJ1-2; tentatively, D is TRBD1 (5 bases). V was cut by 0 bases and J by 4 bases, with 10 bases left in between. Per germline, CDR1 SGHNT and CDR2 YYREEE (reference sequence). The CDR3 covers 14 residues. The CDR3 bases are TGTGCCAGCAGCTTGGGAGGGGATCTCTATGGCTACACCTTC. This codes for CASSLGGDLYGYTF.

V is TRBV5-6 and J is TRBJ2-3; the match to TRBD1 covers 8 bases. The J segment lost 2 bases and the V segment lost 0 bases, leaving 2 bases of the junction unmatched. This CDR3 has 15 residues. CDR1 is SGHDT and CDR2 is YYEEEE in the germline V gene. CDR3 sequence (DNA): TGTGCCAGCAGCTTGGAACAGGGGGACACAGATACGCAGTATTTT. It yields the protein CASSLEQGDTDTQYF.

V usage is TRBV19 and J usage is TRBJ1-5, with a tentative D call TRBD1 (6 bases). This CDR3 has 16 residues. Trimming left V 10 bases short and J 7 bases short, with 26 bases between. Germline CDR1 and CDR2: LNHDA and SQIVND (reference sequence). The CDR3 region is CATNLGDTGLLQPQHF. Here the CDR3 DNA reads TGTGCCACTAACTTAGGGGACACGGGACTTCTACAGCCCCAGCATTTT.

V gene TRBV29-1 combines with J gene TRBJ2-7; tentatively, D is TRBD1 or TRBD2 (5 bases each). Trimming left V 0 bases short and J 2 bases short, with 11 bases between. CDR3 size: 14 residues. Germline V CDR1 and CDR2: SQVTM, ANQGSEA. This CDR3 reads CSVEERQGAYEQYF. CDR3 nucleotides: TGCAGCGTTGAAGAGCGGCAGGGAGCCTACGAGCAGTACTTC.

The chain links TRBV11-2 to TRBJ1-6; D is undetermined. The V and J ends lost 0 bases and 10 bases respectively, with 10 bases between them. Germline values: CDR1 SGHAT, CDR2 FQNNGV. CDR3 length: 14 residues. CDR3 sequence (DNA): TGTGCCAGCAGCTTAGACAGGTTTTTATCACCCCTCCACTTT. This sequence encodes CASSLDRFLSPLHF.

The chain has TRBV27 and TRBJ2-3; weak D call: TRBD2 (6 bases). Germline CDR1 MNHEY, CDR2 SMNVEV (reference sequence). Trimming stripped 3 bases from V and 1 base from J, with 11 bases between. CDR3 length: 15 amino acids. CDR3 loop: CASSFDWRGTDTQYF. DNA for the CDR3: TGTGCCAGCAGTTTCGATTGGAGGGGCACAGATACGCAGTATTTT.

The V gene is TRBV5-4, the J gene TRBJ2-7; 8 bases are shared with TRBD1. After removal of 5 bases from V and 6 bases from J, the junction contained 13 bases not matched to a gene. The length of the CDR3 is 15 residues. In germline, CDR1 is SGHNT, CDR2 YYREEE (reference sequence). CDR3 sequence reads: CASSTTGQGVGEQYF. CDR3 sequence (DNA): TGTGCCAGCAGTACAACCGGACAGGGAGTCGGCGAGCAGTACTTC.

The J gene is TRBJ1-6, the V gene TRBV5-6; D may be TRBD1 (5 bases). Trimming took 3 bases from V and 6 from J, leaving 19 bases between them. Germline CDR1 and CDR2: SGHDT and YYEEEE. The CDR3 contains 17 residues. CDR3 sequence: CASSSASGTAINSPLHF. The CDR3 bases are TGTGCCAGCAGCTCTGCGTCCGGGACCGCGATTAATTCACCCCTCCACTTT.

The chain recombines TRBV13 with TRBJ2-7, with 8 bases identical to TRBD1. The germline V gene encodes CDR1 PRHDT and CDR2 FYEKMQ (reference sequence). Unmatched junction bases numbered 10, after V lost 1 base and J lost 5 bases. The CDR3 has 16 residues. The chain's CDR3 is CASSLDRTGREHEQYF. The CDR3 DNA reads TGTGCCAGCAGCTTAGACCGGACAGGGAGAGAGCACGAGCAGTACTTC.

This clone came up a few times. CDR3 sequence (DNA): TGTGCCAGCAGCGCGGACGGTTATTCACCCCTCCACTTT. It yields the protein CASSADGYSPLHF. The V and J genes are TRBV9 and TRBJ1-6; the D is unclear. V lost 3 bases and J 8 bases, leaving 9 bases between the germline ends. The CDR3 runs to 13 residues. CDR1 is SGDLS and CDR2 is YYNGEE in the germline V gene.